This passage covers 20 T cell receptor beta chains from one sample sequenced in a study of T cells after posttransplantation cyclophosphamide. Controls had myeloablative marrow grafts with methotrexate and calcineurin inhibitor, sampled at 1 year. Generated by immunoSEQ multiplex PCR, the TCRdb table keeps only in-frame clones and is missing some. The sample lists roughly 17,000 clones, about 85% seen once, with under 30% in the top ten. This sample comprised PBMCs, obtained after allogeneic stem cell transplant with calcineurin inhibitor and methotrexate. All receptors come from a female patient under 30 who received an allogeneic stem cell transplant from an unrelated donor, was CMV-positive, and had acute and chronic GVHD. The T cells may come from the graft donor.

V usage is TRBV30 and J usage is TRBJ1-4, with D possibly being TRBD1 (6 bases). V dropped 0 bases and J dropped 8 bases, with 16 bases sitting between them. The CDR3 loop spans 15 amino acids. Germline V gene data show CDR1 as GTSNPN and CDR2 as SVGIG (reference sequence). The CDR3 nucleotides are TGTGCCTGGAGTGTGATTCGGCAGGGACACGAAAAACTGTTTTTT. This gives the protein CAWSVIRQGHEKLFF.

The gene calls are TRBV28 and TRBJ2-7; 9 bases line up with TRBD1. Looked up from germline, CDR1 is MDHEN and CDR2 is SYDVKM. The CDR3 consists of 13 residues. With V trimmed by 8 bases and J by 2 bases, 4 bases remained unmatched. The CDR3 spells CASSTGGAYEQYF. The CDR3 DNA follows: TGTGCCAGCTCGACAGGGGGTGCCTACGAGCAGTACTTC.

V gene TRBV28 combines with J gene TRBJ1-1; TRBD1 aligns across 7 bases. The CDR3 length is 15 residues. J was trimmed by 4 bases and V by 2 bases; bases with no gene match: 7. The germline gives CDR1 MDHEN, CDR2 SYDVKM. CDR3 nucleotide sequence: TGTGCCAGCAGTTTAAGTAGACAGGGCGGCACTGAAGCTTTCTTT. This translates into CASSLSRQGGTEAFF.

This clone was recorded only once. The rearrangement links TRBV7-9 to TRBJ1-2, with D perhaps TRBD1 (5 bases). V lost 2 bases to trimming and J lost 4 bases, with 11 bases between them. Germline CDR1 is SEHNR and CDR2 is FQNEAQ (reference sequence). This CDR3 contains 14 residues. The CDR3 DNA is TGTGCCAGCAGCTTAAACAGGATGACCTATGGCTACACCTTC. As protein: CASSLNRMTYGYTF.

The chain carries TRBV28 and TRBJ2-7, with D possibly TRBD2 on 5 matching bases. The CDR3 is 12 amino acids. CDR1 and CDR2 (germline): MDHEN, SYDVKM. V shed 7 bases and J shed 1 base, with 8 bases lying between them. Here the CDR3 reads CASKRGSYEQYF. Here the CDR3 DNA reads TGTGCCAGCAAACGGGGTTCCTACGAGCAGTACTTC.

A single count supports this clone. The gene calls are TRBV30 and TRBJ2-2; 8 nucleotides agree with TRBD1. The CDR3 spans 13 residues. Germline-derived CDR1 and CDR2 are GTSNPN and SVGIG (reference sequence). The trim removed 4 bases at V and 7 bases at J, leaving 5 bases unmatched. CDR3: CAWNRGVGGELFF. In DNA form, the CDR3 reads TGTGCCTGGAACAGGGGGGTTGGCGGGGAGCTGTTTTTT.

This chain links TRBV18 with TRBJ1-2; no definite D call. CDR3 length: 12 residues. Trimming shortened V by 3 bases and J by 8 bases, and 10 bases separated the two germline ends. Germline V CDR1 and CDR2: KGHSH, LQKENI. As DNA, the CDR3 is TGTGCCAGCTCACCTAAGGAGGGAGGCTACACCTTC. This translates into CASSPKEGGYTF.

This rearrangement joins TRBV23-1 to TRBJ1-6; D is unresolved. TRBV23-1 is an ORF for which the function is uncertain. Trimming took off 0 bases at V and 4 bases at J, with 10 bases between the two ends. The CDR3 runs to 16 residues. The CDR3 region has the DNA TGCGCCAGCAGTCAATCCCAGAGAGGTTATAATTCACCCCTCCACTTT. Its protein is CASSQSQRGYNSPLHF.

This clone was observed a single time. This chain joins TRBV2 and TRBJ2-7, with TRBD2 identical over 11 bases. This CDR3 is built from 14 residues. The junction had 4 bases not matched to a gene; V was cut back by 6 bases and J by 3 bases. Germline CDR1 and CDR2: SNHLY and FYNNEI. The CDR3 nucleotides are TGTGCCAGCAGAGTCGGGACTAGCGGCTACGAGCAGTACTTC. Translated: CASRVGTSGYEQYF.

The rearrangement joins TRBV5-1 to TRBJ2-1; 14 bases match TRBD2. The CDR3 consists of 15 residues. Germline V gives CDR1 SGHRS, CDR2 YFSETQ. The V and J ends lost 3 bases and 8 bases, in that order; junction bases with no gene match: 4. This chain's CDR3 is CASSWGTSGSDEQFF. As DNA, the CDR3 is TGCGCCAGCAGCTGGGGGACTAGCGGGAGCGATGAGCAGTTCTTC.

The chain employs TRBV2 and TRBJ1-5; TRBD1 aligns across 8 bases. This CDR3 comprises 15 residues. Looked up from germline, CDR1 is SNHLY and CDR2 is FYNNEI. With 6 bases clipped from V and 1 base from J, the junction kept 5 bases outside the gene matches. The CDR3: CASRRTGSSNQPQHF. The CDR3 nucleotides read TGTGCCAGCAGGCGGACAGGGTCGAGCAATCAGCCCCAGCATTTT.

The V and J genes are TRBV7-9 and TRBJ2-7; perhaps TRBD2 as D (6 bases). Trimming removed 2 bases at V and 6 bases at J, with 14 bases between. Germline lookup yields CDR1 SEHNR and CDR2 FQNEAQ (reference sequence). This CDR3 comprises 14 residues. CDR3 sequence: CASSLPGAGSEQYF. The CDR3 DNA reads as TGTGCCAGCAGCTTACCTGGTGCGGGATCCGAGCAGTACTTC.

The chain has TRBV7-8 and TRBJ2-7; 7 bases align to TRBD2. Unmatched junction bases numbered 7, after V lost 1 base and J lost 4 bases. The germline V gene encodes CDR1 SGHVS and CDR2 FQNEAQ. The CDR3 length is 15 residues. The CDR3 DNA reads TGTGCCAGCAGCTTAGGGGGGGGAAACGGTTACGAGCAGTACTTC. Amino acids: CASSLGGGNGYEQYF.

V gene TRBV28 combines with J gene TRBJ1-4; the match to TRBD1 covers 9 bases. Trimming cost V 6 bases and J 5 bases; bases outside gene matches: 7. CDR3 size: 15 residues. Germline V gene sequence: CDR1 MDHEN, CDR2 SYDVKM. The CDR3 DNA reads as TGTGCCAGCAGCCCAAGGGACAGGGCCAATGAAAAACTGTTTTTT. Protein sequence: CASSPRDRANEKLFF.

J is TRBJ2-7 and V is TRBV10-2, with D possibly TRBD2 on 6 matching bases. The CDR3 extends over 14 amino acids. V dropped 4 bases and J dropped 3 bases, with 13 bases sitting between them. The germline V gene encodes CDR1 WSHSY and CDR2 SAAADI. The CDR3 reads CASSAGLRGYEQYF. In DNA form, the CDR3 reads TGCGCCAGCAGTGCAGGGTTGCGGGGCTACGAGCAGTACTTC.

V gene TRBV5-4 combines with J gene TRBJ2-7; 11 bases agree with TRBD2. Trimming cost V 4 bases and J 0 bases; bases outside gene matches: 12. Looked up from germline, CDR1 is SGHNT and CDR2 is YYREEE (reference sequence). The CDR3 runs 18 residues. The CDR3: CASSGTGTSGKPSYEQYF. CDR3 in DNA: TGTGCCAGCAGCGGAACCGGGACTAGCGGTAAACCCTCCTACGAGCAGTACTTC.

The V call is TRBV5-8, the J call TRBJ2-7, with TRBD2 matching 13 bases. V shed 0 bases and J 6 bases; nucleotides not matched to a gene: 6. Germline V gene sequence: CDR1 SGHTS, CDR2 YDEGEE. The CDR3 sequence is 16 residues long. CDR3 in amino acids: CASSLAGLAGEGEQYF. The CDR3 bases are TGTGCCAGCAGCTTGGCCGGACTAGCGGGAGAGGGCGAGCAGTACTTC.

The CDR3 sequence is CASRRAREVGTGELFF. The CDR3 DNA sequence: TGTGCCAGTAGGAGGGCGCGGGAGGTCGGCACCGGGGAGCTGTTTTTT. This chain uses TRBV19 with TRBJ2-2, with 8 bases aligning to TRBD2. Per the germline V gene, CDR1 is LNHDA and CDR2 is SQIVND (reference sequence). With 6 bases clipped from V and 4 bases from J, the junction kept 10 bases outside the gene matches. The CDR3 is made up of 16 amino acids.

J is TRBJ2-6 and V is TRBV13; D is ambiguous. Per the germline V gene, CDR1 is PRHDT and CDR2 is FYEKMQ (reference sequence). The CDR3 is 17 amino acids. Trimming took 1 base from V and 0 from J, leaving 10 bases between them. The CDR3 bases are TGTGCCAGCAGCTTAGAGTCAGGCCCCTCTGGGGCCAACGTCCTGACTTTC. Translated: CASSLESGPSGANVLTF.

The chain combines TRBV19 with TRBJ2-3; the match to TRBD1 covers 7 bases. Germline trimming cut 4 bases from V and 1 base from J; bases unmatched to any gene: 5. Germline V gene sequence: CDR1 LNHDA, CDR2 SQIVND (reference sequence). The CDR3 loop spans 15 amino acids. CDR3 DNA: TGTGCCAGTAGTACCCTCGACAGGGGCACAGATACGCAGTATTTT. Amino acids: CASSTLDRGTDTQYF.